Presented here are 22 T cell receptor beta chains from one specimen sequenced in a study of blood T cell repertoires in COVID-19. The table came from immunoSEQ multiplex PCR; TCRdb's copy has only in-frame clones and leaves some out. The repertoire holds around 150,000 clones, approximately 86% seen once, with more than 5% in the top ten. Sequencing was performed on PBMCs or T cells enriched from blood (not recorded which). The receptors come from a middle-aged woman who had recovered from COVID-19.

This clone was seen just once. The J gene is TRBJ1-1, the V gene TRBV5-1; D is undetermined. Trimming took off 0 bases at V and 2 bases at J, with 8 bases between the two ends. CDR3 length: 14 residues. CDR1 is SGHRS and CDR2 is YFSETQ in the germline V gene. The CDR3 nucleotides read TGCGCCAGCAGCTTGGAGTCGGTTAACACTGAAGCTTTCTTT. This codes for CASSLESVNTEAFF.

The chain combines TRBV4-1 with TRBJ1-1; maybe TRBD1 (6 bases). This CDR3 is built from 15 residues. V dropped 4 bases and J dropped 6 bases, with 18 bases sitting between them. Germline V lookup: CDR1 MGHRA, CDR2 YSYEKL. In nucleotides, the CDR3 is TGCGCCAGCAGCCCGGGGGGGACATCCCTACCTGAAGCTTTCTTT. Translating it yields CASSPGGTSLPEAFF.

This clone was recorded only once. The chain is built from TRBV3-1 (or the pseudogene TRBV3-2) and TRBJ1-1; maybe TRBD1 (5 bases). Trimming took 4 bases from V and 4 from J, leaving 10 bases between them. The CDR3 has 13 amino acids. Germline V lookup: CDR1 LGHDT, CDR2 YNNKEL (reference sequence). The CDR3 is CASSPRAATEAFF. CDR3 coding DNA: TGTGCCAGCAGCCCCAGGGCGGCCACTGAAGCTTTCTTT.

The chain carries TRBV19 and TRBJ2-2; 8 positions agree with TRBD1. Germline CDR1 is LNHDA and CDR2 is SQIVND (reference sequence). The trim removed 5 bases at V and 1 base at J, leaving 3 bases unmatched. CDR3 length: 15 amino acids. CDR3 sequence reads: CASSVGTGNTGELFF. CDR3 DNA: TGTGCCAGTAGTGTCGGGACAGGGAACACCGGGGAGCTGTTTTTT.

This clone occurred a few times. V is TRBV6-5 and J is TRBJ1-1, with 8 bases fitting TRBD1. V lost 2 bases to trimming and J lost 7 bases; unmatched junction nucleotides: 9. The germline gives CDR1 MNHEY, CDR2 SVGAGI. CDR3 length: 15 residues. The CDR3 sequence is CASSYRGQGLSEAFF. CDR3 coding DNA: TGTGCCAGCAGTTACCGCGGACAGGGACTTAGTGAAGCTTTCTTT.

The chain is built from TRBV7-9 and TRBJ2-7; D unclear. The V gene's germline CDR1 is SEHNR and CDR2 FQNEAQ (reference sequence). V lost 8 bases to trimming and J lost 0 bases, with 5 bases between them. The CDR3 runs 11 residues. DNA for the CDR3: TGTGCCAGCGGAGTCTCCTACGAGCAGTACTTC. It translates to CASGVSYEQYF.

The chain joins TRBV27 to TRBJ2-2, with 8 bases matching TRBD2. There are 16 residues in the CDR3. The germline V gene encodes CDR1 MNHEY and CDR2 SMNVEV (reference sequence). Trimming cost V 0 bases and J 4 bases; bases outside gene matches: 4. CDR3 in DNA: TGTGCCAGCAGTTTATCTATTAGCGGGGTCACCGGGGAGCTGTTTTTT. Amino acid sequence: CASSLSISGVTGELFF.

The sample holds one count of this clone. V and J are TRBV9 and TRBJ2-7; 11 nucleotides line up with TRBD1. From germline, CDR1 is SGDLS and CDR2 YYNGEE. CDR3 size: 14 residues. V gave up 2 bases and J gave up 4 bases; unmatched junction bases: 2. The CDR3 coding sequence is TGTGCCAGCAGCGTGGGACAGGGGGAATACGAGCAGTACTTC. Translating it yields CASSVGQGEYEQYF.

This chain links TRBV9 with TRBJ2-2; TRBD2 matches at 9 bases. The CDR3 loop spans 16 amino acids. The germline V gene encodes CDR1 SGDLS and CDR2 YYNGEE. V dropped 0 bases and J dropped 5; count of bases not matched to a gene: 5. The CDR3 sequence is CASSVEASGNTGELFF. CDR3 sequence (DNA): TGTGCCAGCAGCGTAGAGGCTAGCGGGAATACCGGGGAGCTGTTTTTT.

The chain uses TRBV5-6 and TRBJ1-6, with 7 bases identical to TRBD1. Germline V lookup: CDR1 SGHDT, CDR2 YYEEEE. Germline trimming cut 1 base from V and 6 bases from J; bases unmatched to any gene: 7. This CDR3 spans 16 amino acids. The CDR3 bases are TGTGCCAGCAGCTTGTGGGGACAGCGCTTTAATTCACCCCTCCACTTT. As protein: CASSLWGQRFNSPLHF.

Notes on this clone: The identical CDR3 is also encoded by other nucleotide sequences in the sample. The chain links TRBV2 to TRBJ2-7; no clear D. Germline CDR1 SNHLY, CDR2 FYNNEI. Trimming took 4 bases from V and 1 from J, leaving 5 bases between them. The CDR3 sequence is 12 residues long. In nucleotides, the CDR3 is TGTGCCAGCAGTGGAGATTCCTACGAGCAGTACTTC. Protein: CASSGDSYEQYF.

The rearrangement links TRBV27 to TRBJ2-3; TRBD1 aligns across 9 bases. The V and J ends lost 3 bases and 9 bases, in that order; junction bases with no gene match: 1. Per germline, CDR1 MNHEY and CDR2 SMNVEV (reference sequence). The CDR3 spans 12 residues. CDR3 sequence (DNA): TGTGCCAGCAGTTTGGGACAGGGAACGCAGTATTTT. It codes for CASSLGQGTQYF.

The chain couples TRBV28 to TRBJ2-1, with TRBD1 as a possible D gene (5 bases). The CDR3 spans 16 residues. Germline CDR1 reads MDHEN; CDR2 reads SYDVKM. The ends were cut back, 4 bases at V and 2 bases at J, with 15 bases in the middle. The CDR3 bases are TGTGCCAGCAGTTCGAGCACCCAGGGCACCTACAATGAGCAGTTCTTC. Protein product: CASSSSTQGTYNEQFF. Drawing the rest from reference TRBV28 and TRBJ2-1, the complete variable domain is DVKVTQSSRYLVKRTGEKVFLECVQDMDHENMFWYRQDPGLGLRLIYFSYDVKMKEKGDIPEGYSVSREKKERFSLILESASTNQTSMYLCASSSSTQGTYNEQFFGPGTRLTVL.

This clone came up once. The CDR3 region has the DNA TGCAGCGTTGAAGGCAGGGAAGACGGCTACACCTTC. It specifies CSVEGREDGYTF. This rearrangement joins TRBV29-1 to TRBJ1-2; a weak D match, TRBD1 (5 bases). Per the germline V gene, CDR1 is SQVTM and CDR2 is ANQGSEA. The CDR3 loop spans 12 amino acids. The ends were cut back, 1 base at V and 8 bases at J, with 11 bases in the middle.

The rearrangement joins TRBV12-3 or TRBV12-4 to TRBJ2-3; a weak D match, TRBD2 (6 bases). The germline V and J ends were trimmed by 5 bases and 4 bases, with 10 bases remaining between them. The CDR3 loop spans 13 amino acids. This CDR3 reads CASSLGLSDTQYF. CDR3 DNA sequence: TGTGCCAGCAGTCTGGGACTTTCAGATACGCAGTATTTT.

For the CDR3, the DNA is TGTGCCAGCAGTGCCCAACCCGGTGGTCAGCCCCAGCATTTT. This codes for CASSAQPGGQPQHF. V gene TRBV25-1 combines with J gene TRBJ1-5; no reliable D call. The CDR3 length is 14 residues. Trimming removed 4 bases at V and 6 bases at J, with 13 bases between. Germline loops: CDR1 MGHDK, CDR2 SYGVNS.

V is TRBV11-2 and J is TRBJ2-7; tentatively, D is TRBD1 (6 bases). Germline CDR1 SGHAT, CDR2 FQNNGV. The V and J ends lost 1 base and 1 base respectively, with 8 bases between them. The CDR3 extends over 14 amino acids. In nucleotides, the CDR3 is TGTGCCAGCAGCTTAGTCGACAGGTCCTACGAGCAGTACTTC. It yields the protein CASSLVDRSYEQYF.

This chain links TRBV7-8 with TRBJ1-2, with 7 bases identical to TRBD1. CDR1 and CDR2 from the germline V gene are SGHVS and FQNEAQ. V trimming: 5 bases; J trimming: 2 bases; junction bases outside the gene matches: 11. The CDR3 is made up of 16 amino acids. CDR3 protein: CASSPTGVLGNYGYTF. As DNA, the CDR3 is TGTGCCAGCAGCCCAACAGGGGTTTTGGGGAACTATGGCTACACCTTC.

This chain's CDR3 is CASSFRQGMNTEAFF. CDR3 coding DNA: TGTGCCAGCAGCTTCCGCCAGGGTATGAACACTGAAGCTTTCTTT. The chain links TRBV7-9 to TRBJ1-1; possibly TRBD1 for D (5 bases). CDR1 and CDR2 (germline): SEHNR, FQNEAQ (reference sequence). Trimming took 3 bases from V and 0 from J, leaving 11 bases between them. The CDR3 length is 15 residues.

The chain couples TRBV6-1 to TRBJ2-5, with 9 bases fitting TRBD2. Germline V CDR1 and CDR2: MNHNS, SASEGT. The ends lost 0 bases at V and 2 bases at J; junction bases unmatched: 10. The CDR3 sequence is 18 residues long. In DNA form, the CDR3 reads TGTGCCAGCAGTGAAGCGATAAGCGGGGGGCCCGGGCAAGAGACCCAGTACTTC. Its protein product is CASSEAISGGPGQETQYF.

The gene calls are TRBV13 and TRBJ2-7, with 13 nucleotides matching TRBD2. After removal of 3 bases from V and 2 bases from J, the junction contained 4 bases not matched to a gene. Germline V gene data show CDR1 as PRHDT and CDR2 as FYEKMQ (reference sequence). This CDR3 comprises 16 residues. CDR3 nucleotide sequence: TGTGCCAGCAGCTTGCGGACTAGCGGGAGTACCTACGAGCAGTACTTC. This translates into CASSLRTSGSTYEQYF.

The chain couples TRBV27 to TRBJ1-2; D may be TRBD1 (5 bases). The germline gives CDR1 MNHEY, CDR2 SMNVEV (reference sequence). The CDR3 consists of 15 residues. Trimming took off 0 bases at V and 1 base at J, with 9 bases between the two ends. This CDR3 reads CASSLSRELNYGYTF. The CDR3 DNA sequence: TGTGCCAGCAGTTTATCCAGGGAACTTAACTATGGCTACACCTTC.